This entry is about one T cell receptor (beta chain). This specimen comes from a study of blood T cells in healthy people across ages. Losses at the gene ends were 8 bases for V and 9 bases for J; bases not matched to a gene: 9. The germline V gene encodes CDR1 SEHNR and CDR2 FQNEAQ (reference sequence). This CDR3 region has 15 residues. PCR was performed a second time for about 6 to 12 cycles using a sample-barcoded 5' primer and a J-beta primer mix. TCRdb passed the 5' RACE reads through MiXCR, listing each CDR3 protein once. The sample comprises 600,000 to 1,000,000 distinct CDR3 sequences, more than 45% of which are singletons, and 20% to 25% rests with the top ten.

The chain couples TRBV7-9 to TRBJ2-1; 14 bases are a match to TRBD2. The specimen sequenced was blood. The TCR originated in a man aged 25 to 40 in good health. As DNA, the CDR3 is TGTGCCAGCGCTCCGGGACTAGCGGGGGTGTTTGAGCAGTTCTTC. Translation gives CASAPGLAGVFEQFF.